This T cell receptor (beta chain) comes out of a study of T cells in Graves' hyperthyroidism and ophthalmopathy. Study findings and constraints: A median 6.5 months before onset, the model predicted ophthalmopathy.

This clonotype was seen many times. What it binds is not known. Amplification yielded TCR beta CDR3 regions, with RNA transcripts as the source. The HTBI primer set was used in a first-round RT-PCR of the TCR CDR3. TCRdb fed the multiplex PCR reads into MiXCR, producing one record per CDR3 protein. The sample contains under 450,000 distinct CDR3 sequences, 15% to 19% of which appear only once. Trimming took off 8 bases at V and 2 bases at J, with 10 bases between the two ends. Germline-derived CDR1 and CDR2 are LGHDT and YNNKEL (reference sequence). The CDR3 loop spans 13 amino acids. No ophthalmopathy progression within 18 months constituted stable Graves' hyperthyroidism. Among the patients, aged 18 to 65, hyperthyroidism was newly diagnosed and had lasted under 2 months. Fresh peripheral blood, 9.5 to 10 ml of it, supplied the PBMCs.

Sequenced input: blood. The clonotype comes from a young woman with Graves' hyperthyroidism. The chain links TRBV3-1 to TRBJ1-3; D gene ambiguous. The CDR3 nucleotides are TGTGCCAGCTTGGGCCTAACTGGAAACACCATATATTTT. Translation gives CASLGLTGNTIYF.